This T cell receptor (beta chain) was found in a study of CD8 T cells in ankylosing spondylitis. TCRdb re-called the 5' RACE reads through MiXCR, storing one row per CDR3 protein. The sample comprises about 96,000 distinct CDR3 sequences, under 30% of which are singletons, and over 50% rests with the top ten. The source material was blood, either unsorted or a sorted T cell fraction (not recorded which). The receptor was derived from a male donor with ankylosing spondylitis or in good health (not recorded which).

The CDR3, as DNA: TGTGCCAGCAGCTTACGACTAGCGGGACGCACAGATACGCAGTATTTT. As protein: CASSLRLAGRTDTQYF. This chain links TRBV7-2 with TRBJ2-3; 11 positions match TRBD2. There are 16 residues in the CDR3. In germline, CDR1 is SGHTA, CDR2 FQGNSA. The J segment lost 1 base and the V segment lost 2 bases, leaving 2 bases of the junction unmatched.